This TCR beta chain was sequenced during a study of T cell repertoires in cytomegalovirus infection. TCRdb independently ran MiXCR on the reads; one entry per CDR3 protein. Among fewer than 550,000 distinct CDR3 sequences listed, more than 20% were seen once. This clonotype appeared many times. Germline CDR1 is SGHTA and CDR2 is FQGNSA. V lost 4 bases and J lost 0, with 12 bases in between. The CDR3 is made up of 15 amino acids. What was sequenced was PBMCs. This rearrangement joins TRBV7-2 to TRBJ2-5; D not resolved. This sequence originates from a human donor in good health (CMV status not recorded). Some clones in this sample may be carry-over from other donors' samples. The CDR3 region has the DNA TGTGCCAGCAGCTCCGACGCTTGGTACCAAGAGACCCAGTACTTC. Protein: CASSSDAWYQETQYF.